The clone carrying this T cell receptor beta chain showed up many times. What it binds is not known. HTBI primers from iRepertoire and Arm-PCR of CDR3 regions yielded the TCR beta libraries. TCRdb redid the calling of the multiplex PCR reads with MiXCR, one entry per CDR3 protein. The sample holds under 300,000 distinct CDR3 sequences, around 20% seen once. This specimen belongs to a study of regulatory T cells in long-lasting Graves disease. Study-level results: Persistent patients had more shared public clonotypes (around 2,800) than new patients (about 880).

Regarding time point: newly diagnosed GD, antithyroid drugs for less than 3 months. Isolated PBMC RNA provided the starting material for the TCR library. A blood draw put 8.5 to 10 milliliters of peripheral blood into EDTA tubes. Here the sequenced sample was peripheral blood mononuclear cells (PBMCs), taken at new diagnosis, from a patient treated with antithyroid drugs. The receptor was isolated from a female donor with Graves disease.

This CDR3 is CASSPGGRGSPLHF. CDR3 DNA: TGTGCCAGCAGCCCAGGGGGCCGGGGTTCACCCCTCCACTTT. The rearrangement links TRBV6-2 or TRBV6-3 to TRBJ1-6; 8 bases map to TRBD1. The CDR3 covers 14 residues. Looked up from germline, CDR1 is MNHEY and CDR2 is SVGEGT. J was trimmed by 9 bases and V by 6 bases; bases with no gene match: 7.